The 11 T cell receptor beta chains reported below all come from one sample, sequenced in a study of cytomegalovirus exposure and HLA in healthy donors. The study ran its PCR with 60 Vbeta and 13 Jbeta primers. Some clones are missing from TCRdb's copy, which holds only in-frame ones; the method was immunoSEQ multiplex PCR. The sample's table shows about 92,000 clones. Material: PBMCs. Every receptor here comes from a man between 50 and 59 years old in good health and CMV-seropositive.

The chain has TRBV4-2 and TRBJ1-1; D perhaps matches TRBD1 (5 bases). The CDR3 extends over 15 amino acids. Germline CDR1 reads LGHNA; CDR2 reads YNFKEQ. Trimming took 1 base from V and 5 from J, leaving 14 bases between them. For the CDR3, the DNA is TGTGCCAGCAGCCAAGTTGGAGGGGCCGGGACTGAAGCTTTCTTT. It codes for CASSQVGGAGTEAFF.

This chain joins TRBV5-4 and TRBJ2-7; 9 positions match TRBD2. V was clipped by 3 bases and J by 1 base; unmatched bases: 5. This CDR3 contains 15 residues. Per the germline V gene, CDR1 is SGHNT and CDR2 is YYREEE (reference sequence). The CDR3 DNA reads TGTGCCAGCAGCTCGGGGACTAGCAGTTCCTACGAGCAGTACTTC. This sequence encodes CASSSGTSSSYEQYF.

This chain links TRBV5-4 with TRBJ2-1; 12 nucleotides align to TRBD2. This CDR3 comprises 16 residues. V gave up 3 bases and J gave up 4 bases; unmatched junction bases: 5. Germline V gene lookup returns CDR1 SGHNT and CDR2 YYREEE (reference sequence). CDR3: CASSYWTSGKYNEQFF. As DNA, the CDR3 is TGTGCCAGCAGCTACTGGACTAGCGGGAAGTACAATGAGCAGTTCTTC. Variable domain in full (rest from reference TRBV5-4 and TRBJ2-1): ETGVTQSPTHLIKTRGQQVTLRCSSQSGHNTVSWYQQALGQGPQFIFQYYREEENGRGNFPPRFSGLQFPNYSSELNVNALELDDSALYLCASSYWTSGKYNEQFFGPGTRLTVL.

V and J are TRBV30 and TRBJ2-2, with D uncertain. Germline CDR1 is GTSNPN and CDR2 is SVGIG (reference sequence). V lost 4 bases and J lost 6, with 9 bases in between. This CDR3 has 12 amino acids. The CDR3 loop is CAWTLGAGELFF. In nucleotides, the CDR3 is TGTGCCTGGACCTTAGGAGCCGGGGAGCTGTTTTTT.

The J gene is TRBJ2-7, the V gene TRBV9; D might be TRBD2 (5 bases). Germline V gene sequence: CDR1 SGDLS, CDR2 YYNGEE. The CDR3 runs 14 residues. V lost 0 bases to trimming and J lost 3 bases, with 10 bases between them. The CDR3 region is CASSVGESLYEQYF. The CDR3 nucleotides read TGTGCCAGCAGCGTAGGGGAGTCTCTCTACGAGCAGTACTTC.

The J gene is TRBJ1-2, the V gene TRBV18; TRBD1 matches 8 bases. CDR3 length: 15 residues. Germline CDR1 KGHSH, CDR2 LQKENI. With 3 bases clipped from V and 6 bases from J, the junction kept 9 bases outside the gene matches. The CDR3 here is CASSPDRALADGYTF. The CDR3 region has the DNA TGTGCCAGCTCACCGGACAGGGCCCTCGCGGATGGCTACACCTTC. The full variable domain, in which reference TRBV18 and TRBJ1-2 provide the parts outside the CDR3, is NAGVMQNPRHLVRRRGQEARLRCSPMKGHSHVYWYRQLPEEGLKFMVYLQKENIIDESGMPKERFSAEFPKEGPSILRIQQVVRGDSAAYFCASSPDRALADGYTFGSGTRLTVV.

The chain uses TRBV5-1 and TRBJ2-1, with 9 bases identical to TRBD2. Trimming cost V 5 bases and J 4 bases; bases outside gene matches: 13. Germline V CDR1 and CDR2: SGHRS, YFSETQ. This CDR3 has 17 amino acids. The CDR3 is CASSMRREGKAYNEQFF. CDR3 coding DNA: TGCGCCAGCAGTATGAGGCGGGAGGGTAAGGCTTACAATGAGCAGTTCTTC.

V is TRBV5-1 and J is TRBJ2-6, with D tentatively TRBD2 (6 bases). CDR3 size: 18 residues. The V gene lost 4 bases and the J gene lost 0 bases, with 17 bases spanning the gap. The germline gives CDR1 SGHRS, CDR2 YFSETQ. The CDR3 protein is CASSPVRSGSSGANVLTF. CDR3 DNA sequence: TGCGCCAGCAGCCCTGTCCGGTCCGGGAGCTCTGGGGCCAACGTCCTGACTTTC.

The V call is TRBV5-4, the J call TRBJ1-2; D is uncertain. The CDR3 consists of 17 residues. Germline CDR1 SGHNT, CDR2 YYREEE (reference sequence). Trimming shortened V by 4 bases and J by 1 base, and 20 bases separated the two germline ends. The CDR3 loop is CASSRRGEGPLNYGYTF. The CDR3 DNA is TGTGCCAGCAGCCGACGCGGGGAAGGACCCCTTAACTATGGCTACACCTTC. The variable domain in full, completed from reference TRBV5-4 and TRBJ1-2, reads ETGVTQSPTHLIKTRGQQVTLRCSSQSGHNTVSWYQQALGQGPQFIFQYYREEENGRGNFPPRFSGLQFPNYSSELNVNALELDDSALYLCASSRRGEGPLNYGYTFGSGTRLTVV.

The rearrangement joins TRBV7-2 to TRBJ2-1; 9 bases are a match to TRBD2. Germline CDR1 SGHTA, CDR2 FQGNSA. Trimming at V came to 4 bases and at J to 4 bases, leaving 17 bases not matched to a gene. There are 19 residues in the CDR3. The chain's CDR3 is CASSSSGTSSSPVYNEQFF. As DNA, the CDR3 is TGTGCCAGCAGCTCATCCGGGACTAGCTCCTCCCCGGTTTACAATGAGCAGTTCTTC.

The chain employs TRBV29-1 and TRBJ2-3; D perhaps matches TRBD1 (6 bases). The V end lost 7 bases, the J end lost 0 bases, and 17 bases lay between the germline ends. The V gene's germline CDR1 is SQVTM and CDR2 ANQGSEA. The CDR3 totals 15 residues. CDR3 protein: CSAGTGFLSTDTQYF. CDR3 DNA: TGCAGCGCCGGAACAGGGTTTCTTAGCACAGATACGCAGTATTTT.